This T cell receptor (beta chain) was recovered during a study of blood T cell repertoires in COVID-19. This CDR3 has 16 residues. V lost 5 bases to trimming and J lost 1 base, with 17 bases between them. Germline V CDR1 and CDR2: SEHNR, FQNEAQ (reference sequence). Original processing methods: The authors estimated nucleated cell counts from reference gene primer amplification. Profiled with immunoSEQ multiplex PCR; TCRdb holds only in-frame clones, not every one. The V and J calls and clone size come from that table; D and trimming were worked out from the DNA. Altogether approximately 100,000 clones are present, approximately 85% being singletons, with the ten largest covering 12%.

The sequence was obtained from a human donor in a cohort sampled during active COVID-19. Sequencing input: peripheral blood. The V call is TRBV7-9, the J call TRBJ2-5; D possibly corresponds to TRBD1 (6 bases). CDR3 DNA sequence: TGTGCCAGCAGCGATCCCAGACAGGCCCTCCAAGAGACCCAGTACTTC. Translated: CASSDPRQALQETQYF.